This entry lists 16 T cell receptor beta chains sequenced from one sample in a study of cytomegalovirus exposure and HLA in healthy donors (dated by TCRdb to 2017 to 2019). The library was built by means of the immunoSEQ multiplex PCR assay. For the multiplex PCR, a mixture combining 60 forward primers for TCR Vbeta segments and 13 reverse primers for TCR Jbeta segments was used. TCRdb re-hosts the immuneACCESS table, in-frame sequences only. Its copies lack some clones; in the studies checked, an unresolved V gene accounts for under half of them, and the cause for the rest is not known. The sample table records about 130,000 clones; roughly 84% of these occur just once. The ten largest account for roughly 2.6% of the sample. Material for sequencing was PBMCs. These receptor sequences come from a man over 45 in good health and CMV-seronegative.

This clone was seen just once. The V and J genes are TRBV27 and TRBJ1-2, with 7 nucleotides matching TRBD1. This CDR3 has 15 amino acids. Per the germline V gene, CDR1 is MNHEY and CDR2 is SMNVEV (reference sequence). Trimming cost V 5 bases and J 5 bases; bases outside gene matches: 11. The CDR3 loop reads CASSKNSGTDYGYTF. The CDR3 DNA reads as TGTGCCAGCAGTAAGAACTCCGGGACAGATTATGGCTACACCTTC.

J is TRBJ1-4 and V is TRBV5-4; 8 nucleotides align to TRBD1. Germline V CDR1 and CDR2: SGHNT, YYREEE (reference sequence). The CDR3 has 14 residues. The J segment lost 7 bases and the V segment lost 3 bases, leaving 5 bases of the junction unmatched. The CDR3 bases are TGTGCCAGCAGCTCTACAGGGGGTGGTGAAAAACTGTTTTTT. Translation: CASSSTGGGEKLFF.

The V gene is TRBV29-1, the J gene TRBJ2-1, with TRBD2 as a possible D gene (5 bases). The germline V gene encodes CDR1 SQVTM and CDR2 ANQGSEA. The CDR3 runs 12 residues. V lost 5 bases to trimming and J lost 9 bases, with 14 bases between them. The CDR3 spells CSVYRQRGEQFF. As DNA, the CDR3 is TGCAGCGTTTATAGGCAACGGGGTGAGCAGTTCTTC.

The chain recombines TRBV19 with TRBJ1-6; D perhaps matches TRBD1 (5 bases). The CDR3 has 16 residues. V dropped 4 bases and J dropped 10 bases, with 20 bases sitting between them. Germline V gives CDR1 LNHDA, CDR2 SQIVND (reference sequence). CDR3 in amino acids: CASSTLAVGENSPLHF. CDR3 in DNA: TGTGCCAGTAGTACCCTCGCTGTAGGGGAAAACTCACCCCTCCACTTT. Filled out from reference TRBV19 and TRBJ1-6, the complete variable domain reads DGGITQSPKYLFRKEGQNVTLSCEQNLNHDAMYWYRQDPGQGLRLIYYSQIVNDFQKGDIAEGYSVSREKKESFPLTVTSAQKNPTAFYLCASSTLAVGENSPLHFGNGTRLTVT.

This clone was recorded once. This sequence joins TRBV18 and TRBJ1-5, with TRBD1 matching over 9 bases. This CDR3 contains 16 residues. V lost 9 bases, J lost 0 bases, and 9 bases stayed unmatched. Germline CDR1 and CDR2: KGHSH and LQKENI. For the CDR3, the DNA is TGTGCCAGTTCGGAACAGGGGGCTGGTAGCAATCAGCCCCAGCATTTT. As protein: CASSEQGAGSNQPQHF.

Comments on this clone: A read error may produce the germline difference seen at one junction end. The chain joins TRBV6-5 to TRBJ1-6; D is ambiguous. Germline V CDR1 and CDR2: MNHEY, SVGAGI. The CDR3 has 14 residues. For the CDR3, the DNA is TGTGCCAGCAGACGATCAAGTCCTAATTCCCCCCTCCACTTT. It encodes CASRRSSPNSPLHF.

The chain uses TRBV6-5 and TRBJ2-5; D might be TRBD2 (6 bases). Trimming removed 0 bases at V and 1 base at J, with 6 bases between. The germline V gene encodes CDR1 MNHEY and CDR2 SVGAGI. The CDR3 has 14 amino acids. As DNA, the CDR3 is TGTGCCAGCAGTTACTCGGGGGGCCAAGAGACCCAGTACTTC. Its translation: CASSYSGGQETQYF.

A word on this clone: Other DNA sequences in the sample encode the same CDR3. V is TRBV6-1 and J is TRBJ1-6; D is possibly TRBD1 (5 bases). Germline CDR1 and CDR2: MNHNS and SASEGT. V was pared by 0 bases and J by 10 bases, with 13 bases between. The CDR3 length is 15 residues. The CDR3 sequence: CASSEAGGIGSPLHF. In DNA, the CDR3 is TGTGCCAGCAGTGAAGCGGGGGGAATTGGGTCACCCCTCCACTTT.

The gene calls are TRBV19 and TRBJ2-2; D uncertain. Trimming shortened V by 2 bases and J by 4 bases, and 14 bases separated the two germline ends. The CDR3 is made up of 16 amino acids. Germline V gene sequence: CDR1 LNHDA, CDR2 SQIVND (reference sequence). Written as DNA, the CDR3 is TGTGCCAGTAGTATAAGATCCGGGTGGAGCACCGGGGAGCTGTTTTTT. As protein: CASSIRSGWSTGELFF. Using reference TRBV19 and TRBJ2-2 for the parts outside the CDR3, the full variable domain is DGGITQSPKYLFRKEGQNVTLSCEQNLNHDAMYWYRQDPGQGLRLIYYSQIVNDFQKGDIAEGYSVSREKKESFPLTVTSAQKNPTAFYLCASSIRSGWSTGELFFGEGSRLTVL.

As DNA, the CDR3 is TGCGCCAGCAGCCAAGTCTTGGCGGGGAACAATCAGCCCCAGCATTTT. This gives the protein CASSQVLAGNNQPQHF. The V gene is TRBV4-1, the J gene TRBJ1-5; no clear D gene. Germline V CDR1 and CDR2: MGHRA, YSYEKL. V was clipped by 1 base and J by 3 bases, with 13 bases between them. This CDR3 contains 16 residues.

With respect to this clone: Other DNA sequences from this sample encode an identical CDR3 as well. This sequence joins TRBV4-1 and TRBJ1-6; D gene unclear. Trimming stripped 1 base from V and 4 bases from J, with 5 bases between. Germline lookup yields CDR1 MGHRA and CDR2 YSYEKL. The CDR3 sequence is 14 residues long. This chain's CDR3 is CASSQGSYNSPLHF. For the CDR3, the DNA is TGCGCCAGCAGCCAAGGCAGTTATAATTCACCCCTCCACTTT.

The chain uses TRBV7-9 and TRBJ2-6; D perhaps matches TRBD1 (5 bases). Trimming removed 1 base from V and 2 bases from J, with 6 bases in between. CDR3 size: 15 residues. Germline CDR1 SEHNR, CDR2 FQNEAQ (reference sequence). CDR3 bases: TGTGCCAGCAGCTTAGTCAGGGCTGGGGCCAACGTCCTGACTTTC. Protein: CASSLVRAGANVLTF.

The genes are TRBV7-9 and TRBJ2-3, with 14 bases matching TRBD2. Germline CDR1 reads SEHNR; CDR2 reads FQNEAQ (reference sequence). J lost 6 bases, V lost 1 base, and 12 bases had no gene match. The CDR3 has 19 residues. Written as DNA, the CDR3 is TGTGCCAGCAGCTTAGGACTAGCGGGGGGGCAAAGAGTTATCGATACGCAGTATTTT. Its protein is CASSLGLAGGQRVIDTQYF. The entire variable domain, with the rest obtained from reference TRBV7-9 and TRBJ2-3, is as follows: DTGVSQNPRHKITKRGQNVTFRCDPISEHNRLYWYRQTLGQGPEFLTYFQNEAQLEKSRLLSDRFSAERPKGSFSTLEIQRTEQGDSAMYLCASSLGLAGGQRVIDTQYFGPGTRLTVL.

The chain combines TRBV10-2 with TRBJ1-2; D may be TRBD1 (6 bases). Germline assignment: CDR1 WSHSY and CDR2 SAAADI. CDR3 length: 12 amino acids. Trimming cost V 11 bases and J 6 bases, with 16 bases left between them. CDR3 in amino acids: CASLGGAHGYTF. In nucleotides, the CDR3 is TGCGCCTCTCTAGGGGGGGCACATGGCTACACCTTC.

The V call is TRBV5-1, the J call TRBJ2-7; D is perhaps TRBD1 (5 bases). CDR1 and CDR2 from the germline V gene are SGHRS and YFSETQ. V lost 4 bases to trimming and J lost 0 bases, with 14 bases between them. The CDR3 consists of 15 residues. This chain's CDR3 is CASSAGHRNSYEQYF. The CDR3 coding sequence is TGCGCCAGCAGCGCCGGACACCGGAACTCCTACGAGCAGTACTTC.

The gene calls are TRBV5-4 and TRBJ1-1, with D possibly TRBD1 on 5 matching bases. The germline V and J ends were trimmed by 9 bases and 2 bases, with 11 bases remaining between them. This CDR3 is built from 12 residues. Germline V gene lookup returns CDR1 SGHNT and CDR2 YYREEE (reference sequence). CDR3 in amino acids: CATGGYNTEAFF. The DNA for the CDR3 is TGTGCCACGGGGGGATACAACACTGAAGCTTTCTTT.